The present entry profiles one TCR beta chain with its context. Its specificity is not known. Trimming cost V 7 bases and J 7 bases; bases outside gene matches: 9. Germline V gives CDR1 MDHEN, CDR2 SYDVKM. The CDR3 consists of 14 residues. The data derive from a study of identical twins. All donors were healthy Caucasians. TCRdb reprocessed the 5' RACE reads with MiXCR, giving one entry per CDR3 protein. The sample yields around 1.7 million distinct CDR3 sequences, around a third seen once. General study findings and limits: With monozygotic twins, out-of-frame TCR alpha sharing exceeded what models estimated.

The clonotype comes from a newborn girl in good health. The sample taken for sequencing was cord blood. The rearrangement uses TRBV28 and TRBJ1-1, with 10 bases lining up with TRBD1. The DNA of the CDR3 is TGTGCCAGCAAAAGACAGGGGGCGCGAGGTGAAGCTTTCTTT. Translating gives CASKRQGARGEAFF.